This TCR beta chain was observed in a study of beta chain features in type 1 diabetes (dated by TCRdb to the late 2010s). Study-level background: Mean age, gender distribution, total cell number and subset yield did not differ between patients and healthy donors. A total of 100 million to 110 million sorted cells were examined across all samples, and a strong correlation was observed between cell number per subset and RNA yield. In the study, TCRB repertoires of sorted circulating CD4+ T cell subsets from recently diagnosed type 1 diabetes patients were compared with those of matched healthy donors. Whereas all 30 or so donors provided naive and central memory subsets, regulatory and stem cell-like memory subsets were isolated from just 8 patients and about 8 healthy donors. Summary of the overall study and its limitations: Shorter templates might have been favored by PCR, but patient and control samples were amplified and corrected together, so both groups would have been affected equally by any skew. Fewer insertions and more nucleotide deletions at VDJ recombination sites were observed in patients with type 1 diabetes, implying thymic rearrangement abnormalities. Naive, central memory and regulatory TCRB repertoires appeared to be more similar among patients than among healthy donors. Type 1 diabetes patients showed a moderate but significant shortening of TCRB CDR3 length in all four CD4+ subsets. HLA sub-analyses involved small numbers of individuals, so any influence of HLA type on TCRB rearrangement remained unresolved. Sequencing cDNA rather than genomic DNA could over-represent highly expressing activated cells, although activation and CD3 levels did not differ between groups.

From each donor, a single peripheral blood sample of 100 to 150 mL on average was drawn into heparinised tubes. A BD FACSAria II and a panel including CD45RO, CCR7, CD25, CD127, CD95 and CD27 were used to sort naive, central memory, regulatory and stem cell-like memory CD4+ T cells. Every sorted population had a purity above 95%. PBMCs were isolated right away by Lymphoprep density gradient centrifugation and were stained directly, without culture. So that batch effects would be minimized, each experiment stained and sorted samples in pairs, pairing one healthy donor with one patient. As regards this clone: Its antigen is not yet known. Base quality data are lacking; no much larger clone is found one base away. This sample also contains other DNA sequences that code for the same CDR3.

V is pruned by 0 bases and J by 1 base, leaving 0 bases of the junction without a gene match. Inclusive of the bounding cysteine and phenylalanine, the CDR3 is 14 residues long. The entry retains the CDR3 DNA only, 42 bases that are in frame from base 1. Based on the germline V gene, the CDR1 and CDR2 sequences are SGHRS and YFSETQ. The entire isolated RNA was reverse transcribed using the High Capacity cDNA Reverse Transcription Kit, and thus expressed TCRB transcripts were sequenced. Deep immunoSEQ sequencing was applied to naive, central memory and regulatory T cell samples, giving an average of around 3.8 million total reads per sample. After sorted cells were lysed in RLT buffer, RNA was extracted with DNase-treated RNeasy Micro or Mini kits, with the choice depending on cell number. Each cell subset was processed separately to prevent cross-contamination, with patient and healthy donor samples processed together. The immunoSEQ multiplex PCR was used to amplify TCRB sequences from cDNA, yielding 87-bp fragments that span the CDR3 region. Amplicons were sequenced on the Illumina HiSeq platform. The authors processed their data as follows. Synthetic template baselines were used to correct PCR bias computationally, reads within Hamming distance 2 were collapsed together, and singletons that could not be merged were discarded. By aligning reads against IMGT, V, D and J genes, CDR3 length, and insertions or deletions at six rearrangement sites were assigned. Within each subset, clonotype counts were normalized to the number of sorted cells before true diversity and Gini coefficients were calculated with the tcR R package. Repertoire sharing was quantified using the overlap coefficient calculated on TCRB nucleotide sequences. Out-of-frame TCRB sequences from naive cells were analyzed to stand in for the pre-selection repertoire. The table was pulled from immuneACCESS by TCRdb, which kept in-frame rearrangements only. Such tables lose some clones; where checked, under half of the loss comes from unresolved V genes, and the rest has no known cause. D and trimming were read from the DNA, whereas the V and J calls and clone size are those reported in that table. The sample table holds fewer than 900,000 clones, of which roughly a sixth were seen once. Clones ranked in the top ten supply around 0.02% of the sample.

This TCR was recovered from a woman between 18 and 30 years old in good health. This receptor chain uses TRBV5-1 and TRBJ1-1; 7 nucleotides in the junction match TRBD1. The sample was naive CD4+ T cells from blood. Per the publication, the cell subset or site label means: true naive CD4+ T cells. The base sequence is TGCGCCAGCAGCTTGGACAGGGGGAACACTGAAGCTTTCTTT. The resulting protein is CASSLDRGNTEAFF.